These 19 T cell receptor beta chains originate from one sample sequenced in a study. Tregs were sorted as CD4+CD25+CD127-/low cells. TCRdb fed the 5' RACE reads into MiXCR, producing one record per CDR3 protein. The sample records approximately 50,000 distinct CDR3 sequences, less than 30% being singletons. Sequenced sample: tumor-infiltrating Tregs sorted from the breast tumor. These receptors were taken from a female donor with breast cancer.

V is TRBV7-9 and J is TRBJ1-1; D ambiguous. The CDR3 contains 13 residues. CDR1 SEHNR and CDR2 FQNEAQ come from the germline V gene (reference sequence). Trimming shortened V by 1 base and J by 4 bases, and 7 bases separated the two germline ends. CDR3 in DNA: TGTGCCAGCAGCTTAGGGCCCCCCACTGAAGCTTTCTTT. This gives the protein CASSLGPPTEAFF. Variable domain in full (rest from reference TRBV7-9 and TRBJ1-1): DTGVSQNPRHKITKRGQNVTFRCDPISEHNRLYWYRQTLGQGPEFLTYFQNEAQLEKSRLLSDRFSAERPKGSFSTLEIQRTEQGDSAMYLCASSLGPPTEAFFGQGTRLTVV.

This clonotype has a handful of counts. The chain employs TRBV6-4 and TRBJ2-3; the D is unclear. This CDR3 is 13 amino acids long. Germline V gene sequence: CDR1 MRHNA, CDR2 SNTAGT. V lost 6 bases to trimming and J lost 2 bases, with 9 bases between them. This CDR3 reads CASRDPYTDTQYF. The CDR3 DNA is TGTGCCAGCAGAGATCCATACACAGATACGCAGTATTTT.

The V and J genes are TRBV4-2 and TRBJ2-3; D is possibly TRBD2 (6 bases). The germline V and J ends were trimmed by 1 base and 0 bases, with 17 bases remaining between them. Per germline, CDR1 LGHNA and CDR2 YNFKEQ. The CDR3 consists of 18 residues. CDR3 residues: CASSQGSGGTPSTDTQYF. In DNA form, the CDR3 reads TGTGCCAGCAGCCAAGGTTCTGGCGGGACCCCTAGCACAGATACGCAGTATTTT.

This clonotype was detected a few times. The V and J genes are TRBV5-1 and TRBJ2-7; 10 nucleotides agree with TRBD1. Germline CDR1 reads SGHRS; CDR2 reads YFSETQ. This CDR3 has 14 amino acids. V gave up 4 bases and J gave up 3 bases; unmatched junction bases: 4. The CDR3 DNA follows: TGCGCCAGCAGCCCCGGGACAGGGGACTACGAGCAGTACTTC. It translates to CASSPGTGDYEQYF. Variable domain in full (rest from reference TRBV5-1 and TRBJ2-7): KAGVTQTPRYLIKTRGQQVTLSCSPISGHRSVSWYQQTPGQGLQFLFEYFSETQRNKGNFPGRFSGRQFSNSRSEMNVSTLELGDSALYLCASSPGTGDYEQYFGPGTRLTVT.

This clonotype occurred a few times. The rearrangement links TRBV6-1 to TRBJ2-1; maybe TRBD2 (5 bases). V lost 0 bases to trimming and J lost 5 bases, with 11 bases between them. CDR1 is MNHNS, CDR2 SASEGT, per germline. The CDR3 sequence is 15 residues long. The DNA for the CDR3 is TGTGCCAGCAGTGAAGCGCGTTGGGAGAACAATGAGCAGTTCTTC. This gives the protein CASSEARWENNEQFF.

The sample holds one count of this clonotype. The final CDR3 position lacks the conserved phenylalanine or tryptophan, pointing to a likely read error. The chain carries TRBV12-3 or TRBV12-4 and TRBJ1-1; 7 positions match TRBD1. Trimming at V came to 6 bases and at J to 1 base, leaving 5 bases not matched to a gene. This CDR3 has 14 amino acids. Written as DNA, the CDR3 is TGTGCCAGCAGGGGGGGACAGCGGAACACTGAAGCTTTCTCT. It translates to CASRGGQRNTEAFS.

Many counts were recorded for this clonotype. This chain uses TRBV7-3 with TRBJ1-3, with 8 bases identical to TRBD1. The trim removed 4 bases at V and 3 bases at J, leaving 8 bases unmatched. The CDR3 covers 16 residues. The germline gives CDR1 SGHTA, CDR2 FQGTGA. The CDR3 DNA reads as TGTGCCAGCAGCTCCACCGGGACAGGATTTGGAAACACCATATATTTT. It translates to CASSSTGTGFGNTIYF.

The chain has TRBV5-1 and TRBJ2-1; TRBD2 matches at 7 bases. V gave up 6 bases and J gave up 4 bases; unmatched junction bases: 10. The CDR3 loop spans 15 amino acids. Germline CDR1 SGHRS, CDR2 YFSETQ. CDR3 sequence (DNA): TGCGCCAGCACCCTCCGGGACTATCCTTACAATGAGCAGTTCTTC. Residues: CASTLRDYPYNEQFF.

The V gene is TRBV7-2, the J gene TRBJ2-3, with no clear D. Trimming left V 5 bases short and J 2 bases short, with 5 bases between. The CDR3 runs to 12 residues. Germline values: CDR1 SGHTA, CDR2 FQGNSA. CDR3 coding DNA: TGTGCCAGCAGCCGAATCACAGATACGCAGTATTTT. Translated, it gives CASSRITDTQYF.

This clonotype has ten or more counts. The CDR3 nucleotides read TGCAGTGCCCCGAAGTCGGGAGGGCAGTCAGATACGCAGTATTTT. This translates into CSAPKSGGQSDTQYF. This chain uses TRBV20-1 with TRBJ2-3, with 8 bases identical to TRBD2. Germline CDR1 reads DFQATT; CDR2 reads SNEGSKA (reference sequence). This CDR3 has 15 residues. The junction had 12 bases not matched to a gene; V was cut back by 6 bases and J by 4 bases.

Comment on this clonotype: One base away lies a much larger clone, so this may be a sequencing read error. V is TRBV29-1 and J is TRBJ2-3; D unresolved. Trimming took off 7 bases at V and 5 bases at J, with 16 bases between the two ends. The CDR3 is 13 residues long. Germline V CDR1 and CDR2: SQVTM, ANQGSEA. The CDR3: CSAVGSQLDTQYF. The CDR3 DNA is TGCAGCGCTGTGGGGTCGCAATTAGATACGCAGTATTTT.

This clonotype has ten or more counts. The chain joins TRBV30 to TRBJ1-2; D remains unclear. Trimming took 1 base from V and 0 from J, leaving 6 bases between them. The CDR3 consists of 13 residues. Germline loops: CDR1 GTSNPN, CDR2 SVGIG (reference sequence). CDR3 sequence (DNA): TGTGCCTGGAGTGACGCTTCTAACTATGGCTACACCTTC. Translating gives CAWSDASNYGYTF.

This clonotype was observed at least ten times. CDR3 loop: CASSPGFDYGYTF. The CDR3 DNA is TGTGCCAGCAGCCCAGGCTTCGACTATGGCTACACCTTC. V is TRBV4-2 and J is TRBJ1-2; D gene unclear. CDR3 length: 13 amino acids. V dropped 4 bases and J dropped 3 bases, with 9 bases sitting between them. Germline lookup yields CDR1 LGHNA and CDR2 YNFKEQ.

The rearrangement links TRBV6-6 to TRBJ2-1; D possibly corresponds to TRBD1 (6 bases). Trimming took 6 bases from V and 10 from J, leaving 19 bases between them. Germline V gene data show CDR1 as MNHNY and CDR2 as SVGAGI (reference sequence). CDR3 length: 14 residues. The CDR3 DNA is TGTGCCAGCAGGGCCCCGACAGGCCGGCTAGAGCAGTTCTTC. This encodes CASRAPTGRLEQFF.

This chain links TRBV21-1 with TRBJ1-2; whether TRBD1, the table's D call, matches the DNA was not checked. TRBV21-1 is assigned pseudogene status. The CDR3 has 16 amino acids. CDR3 DNA: TGTGCCAGCAGCAAAGCTTGGGGACAGAAAAGCTATGGCTACACCTTC. Encoded protein: CASSKAWGQKSYGYTF.

This clonotype was detected many times. The chain combines TRBV12-3 or TRBV12-4 with TRBJ1-3; no definite D call. The ends were cut back, 5 bases at V and 1 base at J, with 15 bases in the middle. The CDR3 sequence is 16 residues long. CDR3 nucleotides: TGTGCCAGCAGTCCCCAAACCGTCCTGTCTGGAAACACCATATATTTT. It codes for CASSPQTVLSGNTIYF.

As for this clonotype: This CDR3 fails to terminate in the conserved phenylalanine or tryptophan, so it likely reflects a read error. The chain employs TRBV4-2 and TRBJ2-3, with TRBD1 as a possible D gene (6 bases). The germline gives CDR1 LGHNA, CDR2 YNFKEQ. V was trimmed by 0 bases and J by 5 bases, leaving 15 bases between them. The CDR3 length is 16 residues. The CDR3 loop is CASSQDVGQNIDTQYL. CDR3 sequence (DNA): TGTGCCAGCAGCCAAGATGTGGGACAAAACATAGATACGCAGTATCTT.

The chain carries TRBV15 and TRBJ1-1, with unresolved D. CDR1 LNHNV and CDR2 YYDKDF come from the germline V gene (reference sequence). The CDR3 contains 14 residues. Trimming removed 4 bases at V and 5 bases at J, with 14 bases between. The CDR3 DNA reads TGTGCCACCAGCACTCTCTCCACACGTACTGAAGCTTTCTTT. This codes for CATSTLSTRTEAFF.

This clonotype was observed a handful of times. The chain links TRBV6-5 to TRBJ2-1, with 14 bases lining up with TRBD2. Germline CDR1 is MNHEY and CDR2 is SVGAGI. This CDR3 comprises 16 residues. Trimming removed 6 bases from V and 8 bases from J; junction bases left unmatched: 9. CDR3 residues: CASRSRLAGGFYEQFF. In DNA, the CDR3 is TGTGCCAGCAGAAGCAGACTAGCGGGGGGGTTCTATGAGCAGTTCTTC.